A single T cell receptor (beta chain) is shown here with its context. The antigen remains unidentified. This entry belongs to a study of shared clonotypes between healthy human individuals. Study outcomes and limitations: Non-shared clonotypes were found to have lower generation probabilities than the clonotypes that were shared by all four of the sorted-subset donors.

The authors distributed each subset's genomic DNA evenly over several immunoSEQ plates. Profiling relied on immunoSEQ multiplex PCR, and the TCRdb table lists in-frame clones only, not all of them. Of 1.4 million to 1.5 million clones listed, approximately 96% were seen once; the top ten hold roughly 1.1%. Sequencing was performed on naive CD4+ T cells sorted from blood. Specified subset: CD45RA+ positively selected. This TCR derives from a man aged 30 to 45 in good health.

The CDR3 spells CAGNQWAGVRSRGETQYF. The CDR3 DNA sequence: TGTGCCGGAAATCAATGGGCGGGAGTAAGGAGTCGTGGGGAGACCCAGTACTTC. V gene TRBV28 combines with J gene TRBJ2-5; 7 bases align to TRBD2. The J segment lost 5 bases and the V segment lost 11 bases, leaving 26 bases of the junction unmatched. The CDR3 is 18 residues long. Germline V gene lookup returns CDR1 MDHEN and CDR2 SYDVKM.